The T cell receptor (beta chain) under discussion was sequenced for a study of blood T cell repertoires in COVID-19. The overall study: Donors in the United States, Italy and Spain gave samples during acute or convalescent COVID-19. Sources were T cells, B-cell-depleted T cells, or PBMCs; the material itself was cDNA or gDNA.

The CDR3 totals 16 residues. Germline loops: CDR1 SEHNR, CDR2 FQNEAQ (reference sequence). Trimming took 2 bases from V and 3 from J; bases not matched to a gene: 7. This clone has more than one count but fewer than ten. As processed by the authors: Nucleated cell counts were estimated from reference gene primer amplification. The assay was immunoSEQ multiplex PCR, and TCRdb's table has in-frame clones only and misses some. The D gene and trimming were derived from the DNA, and the V and J assignments and clone size from that table. The table shows roughly 69,000 clones, with about 88% occurring only once.

The clonotype originates from a human donor in a cohort sampled during active COVID-19. V and J are TRBV7-9 and TRBJ2-1, with 7 bases fitting TRBD1. Sequenced input: peripheral blood. This CDR3 is CASSLYPQGVYNEQFF. The CDR3, as DNA: TGTGCCAGCAGCTTATATCCCCAGGGGGTCTACAATGAGCAGTTCTTC.